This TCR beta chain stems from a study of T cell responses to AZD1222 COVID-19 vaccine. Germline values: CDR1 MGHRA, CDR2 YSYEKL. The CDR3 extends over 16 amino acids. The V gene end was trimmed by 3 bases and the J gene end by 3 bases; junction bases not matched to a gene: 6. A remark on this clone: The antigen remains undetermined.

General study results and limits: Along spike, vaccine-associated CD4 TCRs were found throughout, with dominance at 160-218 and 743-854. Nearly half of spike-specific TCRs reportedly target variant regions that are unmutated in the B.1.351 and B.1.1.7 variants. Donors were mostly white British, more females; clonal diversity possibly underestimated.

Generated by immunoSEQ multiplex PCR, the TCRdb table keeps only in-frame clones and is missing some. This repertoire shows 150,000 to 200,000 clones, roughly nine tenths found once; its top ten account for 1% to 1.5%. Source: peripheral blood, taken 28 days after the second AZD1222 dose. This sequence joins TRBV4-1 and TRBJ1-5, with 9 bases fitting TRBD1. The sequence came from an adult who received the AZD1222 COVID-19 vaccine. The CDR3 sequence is CASSHAGQGNNQPQHF. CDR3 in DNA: TGCGCCAGCAGCCATGCGGGACAGGGCAACAATCAGCCCCAGCATTTT.